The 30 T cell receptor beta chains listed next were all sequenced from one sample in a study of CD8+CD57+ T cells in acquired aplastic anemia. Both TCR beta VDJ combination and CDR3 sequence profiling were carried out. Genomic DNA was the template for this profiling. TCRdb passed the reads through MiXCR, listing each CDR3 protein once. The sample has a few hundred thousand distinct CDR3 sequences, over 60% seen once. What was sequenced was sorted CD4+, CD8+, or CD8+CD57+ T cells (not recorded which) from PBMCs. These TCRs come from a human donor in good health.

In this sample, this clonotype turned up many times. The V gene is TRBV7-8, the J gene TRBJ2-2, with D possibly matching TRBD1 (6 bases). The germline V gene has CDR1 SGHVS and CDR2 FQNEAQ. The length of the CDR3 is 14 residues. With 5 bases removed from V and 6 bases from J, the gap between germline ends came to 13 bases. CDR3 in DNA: TGTGCCAGCAGCGTAACAGGGTATTCCGGGGAGCTGTTTTTT. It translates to CASSVTGYSGELFF.

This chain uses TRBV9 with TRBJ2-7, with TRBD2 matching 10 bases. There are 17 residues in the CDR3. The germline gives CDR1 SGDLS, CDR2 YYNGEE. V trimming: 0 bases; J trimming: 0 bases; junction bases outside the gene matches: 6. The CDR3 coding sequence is TGTGCCAGCAGCGTAGAATACGGGACTAGCGCCTCCTACGAGCAGTACTTC. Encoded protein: CASSVEYGTSASYEQYF.

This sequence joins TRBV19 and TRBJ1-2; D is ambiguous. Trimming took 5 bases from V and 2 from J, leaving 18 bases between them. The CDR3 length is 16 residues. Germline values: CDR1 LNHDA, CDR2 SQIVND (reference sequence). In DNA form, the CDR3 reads TGTGCCAGTAGTGTATACAGCAGTTCGGCCAACTATGGCTACACCTTC. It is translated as CASSVYSSSANYGYTF.

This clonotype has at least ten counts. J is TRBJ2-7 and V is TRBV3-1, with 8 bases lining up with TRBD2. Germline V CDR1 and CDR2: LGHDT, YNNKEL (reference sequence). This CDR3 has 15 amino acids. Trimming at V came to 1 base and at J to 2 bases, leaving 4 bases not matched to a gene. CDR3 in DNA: TGTGCCAGCAGCCAAGCCCTAGCGGGTACCTACGAGCAGTACTTC. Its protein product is CASSQALAGTYEQYF.

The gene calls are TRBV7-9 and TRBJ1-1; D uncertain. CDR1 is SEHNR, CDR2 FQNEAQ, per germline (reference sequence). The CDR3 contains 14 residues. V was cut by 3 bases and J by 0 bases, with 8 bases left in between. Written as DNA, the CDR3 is TGTGCCAGCAGCTTGGCAGTATTGAACACTGAAGCTTTCTTT. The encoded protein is CASSLAVLNTEAFF.

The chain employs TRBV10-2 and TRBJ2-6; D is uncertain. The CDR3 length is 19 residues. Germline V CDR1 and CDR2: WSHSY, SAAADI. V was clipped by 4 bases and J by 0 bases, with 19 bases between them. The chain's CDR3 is CASSGWTGMENSGANVLTF. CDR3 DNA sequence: TGCGCCAGCAGTGGTTGGACCGGTATGGAAAACTCTGGGGCCAACGTCCTGACTTTC.

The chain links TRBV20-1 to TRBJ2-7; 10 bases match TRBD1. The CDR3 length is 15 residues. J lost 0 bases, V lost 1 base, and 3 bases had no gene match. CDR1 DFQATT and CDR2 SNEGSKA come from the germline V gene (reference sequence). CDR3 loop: CSARAGTGASYEQYF. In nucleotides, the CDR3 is TGCAGTGCTAGAGCCGGGACAGGGGCCTCCTACGAGCAGTACTTC.

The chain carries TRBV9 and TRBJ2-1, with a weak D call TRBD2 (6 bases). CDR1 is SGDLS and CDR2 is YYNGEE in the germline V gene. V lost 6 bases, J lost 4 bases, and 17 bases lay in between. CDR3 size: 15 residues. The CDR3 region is CASNEAGGPYNEQFF. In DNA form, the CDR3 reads TGTGCCAGCAACGAAGCGGGTGGTCCTTACAATGAGCAGTTCTTC.

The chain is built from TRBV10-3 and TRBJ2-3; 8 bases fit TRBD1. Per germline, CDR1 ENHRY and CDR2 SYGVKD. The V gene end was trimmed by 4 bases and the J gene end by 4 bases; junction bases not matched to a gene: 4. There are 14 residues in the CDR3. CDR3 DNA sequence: TGTGCCATCAGTGGGACAGGGACGGCAGATACGCAGTATTTT. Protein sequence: CAISGTGTADTQYF.

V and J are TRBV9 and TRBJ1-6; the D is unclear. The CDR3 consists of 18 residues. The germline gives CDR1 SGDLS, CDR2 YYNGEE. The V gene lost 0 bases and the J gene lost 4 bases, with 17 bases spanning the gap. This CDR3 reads CASSVVERGGLYNSPLHF. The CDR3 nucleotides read TGTGCCAGCAGCGTAGTAGAAAGAGGTGGGCTGTATAATTCACCCCTCCACTTT.

As DNA, the CDR3 is TGTGCCAGCAGCCCAGAGGGGGTTTGGAATGGCTACACCTTC. As protein: CASSPEGVWNGYTF. The chain links TRBV7-8 to TRBJ1-2, with D tentatively TRBD1 (6 bases). CDR1 and CDR2 from the germline V gene are SGHVS and FQNEAQ. The CDR3 totals 14 residues. V was cut by 5 bases and J by 6 bases, with 16 bases left in between.

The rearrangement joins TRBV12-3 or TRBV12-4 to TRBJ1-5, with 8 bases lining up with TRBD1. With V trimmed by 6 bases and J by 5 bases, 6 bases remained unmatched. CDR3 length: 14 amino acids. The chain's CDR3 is CASSFPGQDQPQHF. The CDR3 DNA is TGTGCCAGCAGCTTCCCGGGACAGGATCAGCCCCAGCATTTT.

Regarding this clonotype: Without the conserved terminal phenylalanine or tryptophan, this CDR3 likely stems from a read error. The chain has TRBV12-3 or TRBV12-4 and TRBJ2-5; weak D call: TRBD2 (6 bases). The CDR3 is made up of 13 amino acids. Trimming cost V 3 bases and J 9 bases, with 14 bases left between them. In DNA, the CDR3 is TGTGCCAGCAGTTTGGGGGAGGACGAGCCCCAGTACATC. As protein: CASSLGEDEPQYI.

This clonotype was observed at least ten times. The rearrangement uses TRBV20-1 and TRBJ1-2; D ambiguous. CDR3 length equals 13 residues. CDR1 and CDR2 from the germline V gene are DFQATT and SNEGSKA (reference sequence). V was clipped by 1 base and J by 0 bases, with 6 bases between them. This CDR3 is CSARGVANYGYTF. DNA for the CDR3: TGCAGTGCTAGAGGGGTCGCTAACTATGGCTACACCTTC.

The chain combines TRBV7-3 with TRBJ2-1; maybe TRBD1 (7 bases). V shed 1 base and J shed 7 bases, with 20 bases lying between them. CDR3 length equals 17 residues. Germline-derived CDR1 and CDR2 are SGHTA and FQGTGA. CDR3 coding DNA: TGTGCCAGCAGCTTAAAGGGGGAGACAGGGAGGAGTAATGAGCAGTTCTTC. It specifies CASSLKGETGRSNEQFF.

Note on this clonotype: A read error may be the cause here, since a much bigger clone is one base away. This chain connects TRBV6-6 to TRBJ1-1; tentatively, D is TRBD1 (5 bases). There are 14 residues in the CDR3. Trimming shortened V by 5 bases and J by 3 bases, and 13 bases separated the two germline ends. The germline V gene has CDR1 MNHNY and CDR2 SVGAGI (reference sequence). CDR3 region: CASSLQVLDTEAFF. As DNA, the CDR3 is TGTGCCAGCAGTCTACAGGTTTTGGACACTGAAGCTTTCTTT.

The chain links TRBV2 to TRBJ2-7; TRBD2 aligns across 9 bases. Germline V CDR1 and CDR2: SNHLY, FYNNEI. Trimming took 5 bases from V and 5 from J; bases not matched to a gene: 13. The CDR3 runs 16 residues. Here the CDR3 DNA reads TGTGCCAGCAGTATCCCCGGTGGCGGGAGGGCCGACGAGCAGTACTTC. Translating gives CASSIPGGGRADEQYF.

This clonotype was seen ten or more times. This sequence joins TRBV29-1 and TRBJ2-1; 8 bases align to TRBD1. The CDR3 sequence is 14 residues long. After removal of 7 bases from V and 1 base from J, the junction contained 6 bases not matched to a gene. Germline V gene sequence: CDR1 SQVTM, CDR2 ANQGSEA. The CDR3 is CSADDRGSYNEQFF. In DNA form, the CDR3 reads TGCAGCGCCGACGACAGGGGTTCCTACAATGAGCAGTTCTTC.

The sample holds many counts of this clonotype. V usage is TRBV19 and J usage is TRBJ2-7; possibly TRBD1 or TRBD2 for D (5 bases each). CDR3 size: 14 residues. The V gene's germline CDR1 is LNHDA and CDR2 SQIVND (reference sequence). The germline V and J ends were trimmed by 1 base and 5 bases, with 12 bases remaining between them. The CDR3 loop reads CASSIAGTVNEQYF. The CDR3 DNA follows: TGTGCCAGTAGTATAGCCGGGACGGTGAACGAGCAGTACTTC.

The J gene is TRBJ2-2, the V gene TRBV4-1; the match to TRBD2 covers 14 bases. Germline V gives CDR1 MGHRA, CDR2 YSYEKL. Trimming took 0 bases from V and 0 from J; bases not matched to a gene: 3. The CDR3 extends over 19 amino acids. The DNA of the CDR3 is TGCGCCAGCAGCCAAGATCGGACTAGCGGGGGGACGAACACCGGGGAGCTGTTTTTT. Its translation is CASSQDRTSGGTNTGELFF.

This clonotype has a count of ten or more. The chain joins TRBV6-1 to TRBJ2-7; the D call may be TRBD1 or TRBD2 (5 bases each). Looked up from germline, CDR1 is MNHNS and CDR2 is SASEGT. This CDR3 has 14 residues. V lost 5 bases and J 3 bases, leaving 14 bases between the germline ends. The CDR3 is CASSTGASFYEQYF. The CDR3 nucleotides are TGTGCCAGCAGTACCGGGGCAAGCTTCTACGAGCAGTACTTC.

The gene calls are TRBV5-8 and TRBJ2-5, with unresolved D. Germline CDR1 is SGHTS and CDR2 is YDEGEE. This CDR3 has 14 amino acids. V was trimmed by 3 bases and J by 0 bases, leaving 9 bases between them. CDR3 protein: CASSSSVYQETQYF. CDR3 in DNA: TGTGCCAGCAGCTCCAGCGTGTACCAAGAGACCCAGTACTTC.

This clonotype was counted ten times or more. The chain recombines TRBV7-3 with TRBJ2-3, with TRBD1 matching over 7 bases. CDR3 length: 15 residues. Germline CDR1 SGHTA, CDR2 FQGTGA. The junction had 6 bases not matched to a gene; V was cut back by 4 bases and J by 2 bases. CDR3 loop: CASSSRDRDTDTQYF. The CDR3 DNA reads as TGTGCCAGCAGCTCCCGGGACAGAGACACAGATACGCAGTATTTT.

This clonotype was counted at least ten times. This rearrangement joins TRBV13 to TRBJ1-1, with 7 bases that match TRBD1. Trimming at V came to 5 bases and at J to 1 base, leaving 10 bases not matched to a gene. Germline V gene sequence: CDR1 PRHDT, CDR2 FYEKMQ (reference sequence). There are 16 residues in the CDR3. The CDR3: CASSPERTGGNTEAFF. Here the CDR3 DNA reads TGTGCCAGCAGCCCAGAGAGGACAGGCGGGAACACTGAAGCTTTCTTT. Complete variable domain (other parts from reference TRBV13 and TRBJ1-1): AAGVIQSPRHLIKEKRETATLKCYPIPRHDTVYWYQQGPGQDPQFLISFYEKMQSDKGSIPDRFSAQQFSDYHSELNMSSLELGDSALYFCASSPERTGGNTEAFFGQGTRLTVV.

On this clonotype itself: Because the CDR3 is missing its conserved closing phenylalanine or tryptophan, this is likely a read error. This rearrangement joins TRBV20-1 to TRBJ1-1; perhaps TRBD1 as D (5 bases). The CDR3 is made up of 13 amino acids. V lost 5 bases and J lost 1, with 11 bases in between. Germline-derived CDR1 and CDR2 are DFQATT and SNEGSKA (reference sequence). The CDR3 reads CSAQGMGNTEAFL. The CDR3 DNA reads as TGCAGTGCTCAGGGTATGGGGAACACTGAAGCTTTCCTT.

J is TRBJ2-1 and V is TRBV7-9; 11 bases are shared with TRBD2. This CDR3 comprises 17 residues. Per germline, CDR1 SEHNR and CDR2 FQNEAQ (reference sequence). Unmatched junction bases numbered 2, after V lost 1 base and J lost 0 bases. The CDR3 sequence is CASSLGLAGSSYNEQFF. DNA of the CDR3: TGTGCCAGCAGCTTAGGACTAGCGGGGAGCTCCTACAATGAGCAGTTCTTC.

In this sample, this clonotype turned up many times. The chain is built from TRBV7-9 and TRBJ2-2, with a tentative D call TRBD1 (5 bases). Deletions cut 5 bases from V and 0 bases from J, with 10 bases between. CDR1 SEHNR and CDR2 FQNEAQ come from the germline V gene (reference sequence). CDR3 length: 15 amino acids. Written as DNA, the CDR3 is TGTGCCAGCAGCCACAGGCCGACGAACACCGGGGAGCTGTTTTTT. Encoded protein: CASSHRPTNTGELFF.

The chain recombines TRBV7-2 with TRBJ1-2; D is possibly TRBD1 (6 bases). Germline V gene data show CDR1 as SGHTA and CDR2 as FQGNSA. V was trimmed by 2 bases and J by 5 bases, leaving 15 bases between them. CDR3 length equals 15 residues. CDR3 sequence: CASSLFGGGGYGYTF. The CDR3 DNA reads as TGTGCCAGCAGCTTATTCGGAGGGGGAGGATATGGCTACACCTTC.

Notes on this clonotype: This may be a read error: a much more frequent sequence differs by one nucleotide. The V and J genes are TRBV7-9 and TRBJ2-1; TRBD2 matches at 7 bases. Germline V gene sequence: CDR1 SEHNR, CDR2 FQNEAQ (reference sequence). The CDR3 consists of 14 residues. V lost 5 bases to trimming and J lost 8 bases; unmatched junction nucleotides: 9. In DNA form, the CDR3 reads TGTGCCAGCAGCGGTAGGCGGGGGACCCATGAGCAGTTCTTC. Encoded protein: CASSGRRGTHEQFF.

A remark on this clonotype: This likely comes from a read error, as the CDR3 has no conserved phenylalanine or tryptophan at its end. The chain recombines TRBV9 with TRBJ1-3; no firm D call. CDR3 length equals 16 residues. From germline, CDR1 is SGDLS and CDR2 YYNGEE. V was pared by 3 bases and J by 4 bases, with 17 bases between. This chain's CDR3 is CASSANKLGSGNTIYS. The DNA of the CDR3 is TGTGCCAGCAGCGCGAACAAGCTGGGTTCCGGAAACACCATATATTCT.